One and the same sample provided the 18 T cell receptor beta chains below, sequenced in a study of type 1 and type 2 diabetes patients. Amplification started from genomic DNA. Amplification of the beta chain CDR3 used 30 forward and 13 reverse multiplex primers. Each CDR3 protein is one row after TCRdb ran MiXCR on the multiplex PCR reads. The sample lists around 300,000 distinct CDR3 sequences, approximately 45% occurring once. Sequencing input: peripheral blood mononuclear cells (PBMCs). The receptor set was obtained from a man aged 18 to 29 with type 2 diabetes.

The count of this clonotype is one. The chain combines TRBV7-9 with TRBJ2-1; 8 positions match TRBD1. Unmatched junction bases numbered 9, after V lost 5 bases and J lost 0 bases. The CDR3 runs to 17 residues. Per the germline V gene, CDR1 is SEHNR and CDR2 is FQNEAQ (reference sequence). The CDR3 bases are TGTGCCAGCAGCAAAAGACAGGGGTCAAGCTCCTACAATGAGCAGTTCTTC. Its protein product is CASSKRQGSSSYNEQFF.

This clonotype was seen more than once but under ten times. The rearrangement uses TRBV2 and TRBJ2-3; tentative D call: TRBD2 (5 bases). There are 13 residues in the CDR3. With 3 bases removed from V and 2 bases from J, the gap between germline ends came to 6 bases. Germline V gives CDR1 SNHLY, CDR2 FYNNEI. CDR3 protein: CASSDGDTDTQYF. CDR3 DNA: TGTGCCAGCAGTGACGGGGACACAGATACGCAGTATTTT.

As for this clonotype: Sequence at one end of the junction differs from germline and may be a read error. The chain couples TRBV25-1 to TRBJ2-7, with D perhaps matching TRBD1 or TRBD2 (6 bases each). The CDR3 covers 14 residues. Germline CDR1 and CDR2: MGHDK and SYGVNS. The CDR3 DNA follows: TGTGCCAGTAGTGCGGGACAACCGTCCTACGAGCAGTACTTC. This encodes CASSAGQPSYEQYF.

This clonotype showed up just a few times. The CDR3 reads CSVNSIITGLRGYTF. The DNA for the CDR3 is TGCAGTGTTAATTCCATTATCACAGGGTTAAGAGGCTACACCTTC. The chain joins TRBV20-1 to TRBJ1-2; possible D gene TRBD1, 6 bases. There are 15 residues in the CDR3. The ends were cut back, 7 bases at V and 8 bases at J, with 26 bases in the middle. CDR1 and CDR2 (germline): DFQATT, SNEGSKA (reference sequence).

The V call is TRBV27, the J call TRBJ1-4; weak D call: TRBD1 (5 bases). This CDR3 is 14 amino acids long. Germline assignment: CDR1 MNHEY and CDR2 SMNVEV (reference sequence). Trimming removed 7 bases at V and 4 bases at J, with 13 bases between. CDR3 sequence: CASKAAGINEKLFF. CDR3 in DNA: TGTGCCAGCAAAGCGGCAGGGATTAATGAAAAACTGTTTTTT.

V usage is TRBV6-1 and J usage is TRBJ2-1; 7 bases align to TRBD2. Looked up from germline, CDR1 is MNHNS and CDR2 is SASEGT. V gave up 7 bases and J gave up 6 bases; unmatched junction bases: 15. The CDR3 is 16 amino acids. The DNA of the CDR3 is TGTGCCAGCATGAGGGGAGCGGGGTTGGGGGGCAATGAGCAGTTCTTC. The encoded protein is CASMRGAGLGGNEQFF.

This clonotype turned up a few times. The chain links TRBV6-5 to TRBJ1-2; the D gene is possibly TRBD1 (6 bases). The CDR3 is 14 residues long. Germline loops: CDR1 MNHEY, CDR2 SVGAGI. The germline V and J ends were trimmed by 10 bases and 4 bases, with 19 bases remaining between them. CDR3 nucleotide sequence: TGTGCCATCAGCCGAGCCGGGACAAGCTATGGCTACACCTTC. Its translation: CAISRAGTSYGYTF.

The gene calls are TRBV24-1 and TRBJ2-3; 8 nucleotides align to TRBD1. The V gene's germline CDR1 is KGHDR and CDR2 SFDVKD. Trimming took 3 bases from V and 0 from J; bases not matched to a gene: 4. This CDR3 has 16 amino acids. CDR3 in DNA: TGTGCCACCAGTGATAGGACAGGGCCTAGCACAGATACGCAGTATTTT. Protein sequence: CATSDRTGPSTDTQYF.

In its sample, this clonotype was seen a few times. The J gene is TRBJ2-1, the V gene TRBV7-2; 7 positions agree with TRBD2. CDR1 is SGHTA and CDR2 is FQGNSA in the germline V gene. The CDR3 runs to 14 residues. The ends lost 3 bases at V and 8 bases at J; junction bases unmatched: 7. The CDR3 nucleotides read TGTGCCAGCAGCTTTTCTAGCGGAAGGGATGAGCAGTTCTTC. It translates to CASSFSSGRDEQFF. The whole variable domain, remainder taken from reference TRBV7-2 and TRBJ2-1, is GAGVSQSPSNKVTEKGKDVELRCDPISGHTALYWYRQSLGQGLEFLIYFQGNSAPDKSGLPSDRFSAERTGGSVSTLTIQRTQQEDSAVYLCASSFSSGRDEQFFGPGTRLTVL.

The chain links TRBV2 to TRBJ2-1; the match to TRBD2 covers 12 bases. Germline CDR1 is SNHLY and CDR2 is FYNNEI. V shed 8 bases, J shed 9 bases, and the junction held 5 bases outside the gene matches. This CDR3 spans 13 amino acids. CDR3 nucleotide sequence: TGTGCCAGCGGGACTAGCGGGTGGGGTGAGCAGTTCTTC. As protein: CASGTSGWGEQFF.

This chain uses TRBV4-3 with TRBJ1-2; maybe TRBD1 (5 bases). V lost 3 bases, J lost 0 bases, and 20 bases lay in between. Germline assignment: CDR1 LGHNA and CDR2 YSLEER. The CDR3 is made up of 18 amino acids. The chain's CDR3 is CASSQGSGRNSANYGYTF. The CDR3, as DNA: TGCGCCAGCAGCCAGGGGTCAGGGCGGAACTCAGCTAACTATGGCTACACCTTC.

There are a few counts of this clonotype. The CDR3 sequence: CASSSLITSSSYEQYF. As DNA, the CDR3 is TGTGCCAGCAGCTCTCTCATTACCTCTAGCTCCTACGAGCAGTACTTC. V is TRBV7-3 and J is TRBJ2-7, with no clear D. Trimming stripped 4 bases from V and 0 bases from J, with 16 bases between. Germline V gene sequence: CDR1 SGHTA, CDR2 FQGTGA. The CDR3 extends over 16 amino acids.

V usage is TRBV4-1 and J usage is TRBJ1-2; tentative D call: TRBD1 (6 bases). CDR1 and CDR2 from the germline V gene are MGHRA and YSYEKL. Trimming removed 1 base from V and 1 base from J, with 7 bases in between. This CDR3 has 14 residues. CDR3 coding DNA: TGCGCCAGCAGCCAAGGAGGGGGTAACTATGGCTACACCTTC. Translated: CASSQGGGNYGYTF.

The rearrangement joins TRBV28 to TRBJ2-1; a possible D gene is TRBD1 (7 bases). V lost 11 bases and J lost 5, with 22 bases in between. This CDR3 region has 15 residues. Germline lookup yields CDR1 MDHEN and CDR2 SYDVKM. The CDR3 region has the DNA TGTGCCGGGGGGCAGCGAGGGGGCACCCACAATGAGCAGTTCTTC. Its protein product is CAGGQRGGTHNEQFF.

The genes are TRBV2 and TRBJ1-2; maybe TRBD1 (5 bases). Per germline, CDR1 SNHLY and CDR2 FYNNEI. This CDR3 is built from 16 residues. V was shortened by 6 bases and J by 4 bases, with 21 bases between the two germline ends. Here the CDR3 DNA reads TGTGCCAGCAGCCCCGCGCCGGCAGGGAGCTCCTATGGCTACACCTTC. Encoded protein: CASSPAPAGSSYGYTF.

For this clonotype: A much larger clone lies one base from this, so it may be a read error. The V and J genes are TRBV2 and TRBJ1-2; perhaps TRBD1 as D (6 bases). The CDR3 covers 14 residues. Germline-derived CDR1 and CDR2 are SNHLY and FYNNEI. The germline V and J ends were trimmed by 8 bases and 0 bases, with 13 bases remaining between them. CDR3 in DNA: TGTGCCAGCGGTCCAGGACAGCCTAACTATGGCTACACCTTC. Its protein product is CASGPGQPNYGYTF. The entire variable domain, with the rest obtained from reference TRBV2 and TRBJ1-2, is as follows: EPEVTQTPSHQVTQMGQEVILRCVPISNHLYFYWYRQILGQKVEFLVSFYNNEISEKSEIFDDQFSVERPDGSNFTLKIRSTKLEDSAMYFCASGPGQPNYGYTFGSGTRLTVV.

This chain joins TRBV30 and TRBJ2-3; D remains unclear. There are 15 residues in the CDR3. Germline-derived CDR1 and CDR2 are GTSNPN and SVGIG (reference sequence). Trimming took off 8 bases at V and 0 bases at J, with 18 bases between the two ends. The CDR3 loop is CASSIGRGSTDTQYF. CDR3 sequence (DNA): TGTGCCAGTAGTATAGGCCGAGGTAGCACAGATACGCAGTATTTT.

This clonotype was observed a few times. The chain combines TRBV7-2 with TRBJ1-4; D gene unclear. Trimming removed 1 base from V and 8 bases from J, with 11 bases in between. Germline CDR1 reads SGHTA; CDR2 reads FQGNSA. This CDR3 is built from 14 residues. CDR3 region: CASSLVPWREKLFF. In DNA, the CDR3 is TGTGCCAGCAGCTTAGTGCCTTGGAGGGAAAAACTGTTTTTT.